This record concerns one TCR beta chain sequence. In the source study's methods: Estimates of nucleated cell counts were drawn from the amplification of reference gene primers. Libraries were prepared by immunoSEQ multiplex PCR; TCRdb keeps only in-frame clonotypes and omits some of them. For V, J and clone size, that table is used; D and trimming come from the DNA. The table records a few hundred thousand clones, 70% to 90% of them present only once. The data derive from a study of blood T cell repertoires in COVID-19. Germline lookup yields CDR1 KGHDR and CDR2 SFDVKD. The CDR3 spans 14 residues. V was pared by 8 bases and J by 2 bases, with 12 bases between. Two consecutive negative NP/OP PCR tests, clearance, or resolved symptoms defined Cohort 3 recovery.

This clonotype was sampled from a woman aged 35 to 49 who had recovered from COVID-19. The chain employs TRBV24-1 and TRBJ2-1; possible D gene TRBD2, 6 bases. The sample taken for sequencing was PBMCs or T cells enriched from blood (not recorded which). CDR3: CATMSGAPYNEQFF. The CDR3 bases are TGTGCCACCATGTCGGGAGCCCCCTACAATGAGCAGTTCTTC.